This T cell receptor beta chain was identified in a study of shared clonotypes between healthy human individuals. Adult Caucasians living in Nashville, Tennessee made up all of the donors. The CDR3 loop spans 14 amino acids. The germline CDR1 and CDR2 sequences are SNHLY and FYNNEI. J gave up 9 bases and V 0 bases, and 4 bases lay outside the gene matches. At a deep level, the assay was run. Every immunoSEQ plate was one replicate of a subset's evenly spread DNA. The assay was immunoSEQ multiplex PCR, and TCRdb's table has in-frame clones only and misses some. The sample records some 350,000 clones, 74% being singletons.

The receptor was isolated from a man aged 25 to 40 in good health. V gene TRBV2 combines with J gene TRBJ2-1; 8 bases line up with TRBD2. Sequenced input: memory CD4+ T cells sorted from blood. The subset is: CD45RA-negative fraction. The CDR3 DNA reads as TGTGCCAGCAGTGAAGCCTGGACTAGCTCTGAGCAGTTCTTC. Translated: CASSEAWTSSEQFF. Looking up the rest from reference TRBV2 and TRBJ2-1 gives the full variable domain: EPEVTQTPSHQVTQMGQEVILRCVPISNHLYFYWYRQILGQKVEFLVSFYNNEISEKSEIFDDQFSVERPDGSNFTLKIRSTKLEDSAMYFCASSEAWTSSEQFFGPGTRLTVL.